What follows are 24 T cell receptor beta chains derived from one specimen sequenced in a study of blood T cell repertoires in COVID-19. The protocol was immunoSEQ multiplex PCR, while the TCRdb copy is restricted to in-frame clones and leaves out a portion. The sample lists just over 150,000 clones; 70% to 85% were seen once. The sequenced sample was peripheral blood. The receptors here all came from a woman between 50 and 59 years old with acute or convalescent COVID-19.

CDR3 amino acids: CASSVLGTPNTGELFF. CDR3 DNA sequence: TGTGCCAGCAGCGTGCTTGGGACTCCCAACACCGGGGAGCTGTTTTTT. This chain uses TRBV9 with TRBJ2-2; D is perhaps TRBD2 (6 bases). Germline CDR1 reads SGDLS; CDR2 reads YYNGEE. V was shortened by 2 bases and J by 2 bases, with 13 bases between the two germline ends. There are 16 residues in the CDR3.

The chain has TRBV7-9 and TRBJ1-1; 9 bases are a match to TRBD1. CDR1 is SEHNR, CDR2 FQNEAQ, per germline (reference sequence). The CDR3 runs to 15 residues. Unmatched junction bases numbered 8, after V lost 5 bases and J lost 4 bases. The CDR3 protein is CASSVTGGASTEAFF. CDR3 in DNA: TGTGCCAGCAGCGTAACAGGGGGCGCGAGCACTGAAGCTTTCTTT. Full variable domain (outside the CDR3, taken from reference TRBV7-9 and TRBJ1-1): DTGVSQNPRHKITKRGQNVTFRCDPISEHNRLYWYRQTLGQGPEFLTYFQNEAQLEKSRLLSDRFSAERPKGSFSTLEIQRTEQGDSAMYLCASSVTGGASTEAFFGQGTRLTVV.

The chain couples TRBV18 to TRBJ2-7; 7 bases map to TRBD1. The V and J ends lost 2 bases and 2 bases, in that order; junction bases with no gene match: 3. Germline V gives CDR1 KGHSH, CDR2 LQKENI. The CDR3 has 14 residues. The CDR3 is CASSPNRGPYEQYF. CDR3 coding DNA: TGTGCCAGCTCACCAAACAGGGGCCCCTACGAGCAGTACTTC.

The chain is built from TRBV5-1 and TRBJ1-3; perhaps TRBD1 as D (6 bases). This CDR3 contains 14 residues. V was clipped by 4 bases and J by 3 bases, with 11 bases between them. The germline CDR1 and CDR2 sequences are SGHRS and YFSETQ. DNA of the CDR3: TGCGCCAGCAGCCCGGCAGGGGATGGAAACACCATATATTTT. This codes for CASSPAGDGNTIYF.

The V call is TRBV5-5, the J call TRBJ1-4; 9 nucleotides match TRBD1. CDR1 and CDR2 from the germline V gene are SGHKS and YYEKEE (reference sequence). The CDR3 extends over 16 amino acids. V trimming: 0 bases; J trimming: 5 bases; junction bases outside the gene matches: 5. In DNA, the CDR3 is TGTGCCAGCAGCTTGGAGTCAGGGACAGGGAATGAAAAACTGTTTTTT. It translates to CASSLESGTGNEKLFF.

The sample holds a few counts of this clone. The V gene is TRBV20-1, the J gene TRBJ1-4; no reliable D call. The germline CDR1 and CDR2 sequences are DFQATT and SNEGSKA (reference sequence). The CDR3 runs 11 residues. The DNA for the CDR3 is TGCAGCACTATGCGGGATGAAAAACTGTTTTTT. It specifies CSTMRDEKLFF.

The chain uses TRBV7-3 and TRBJ1-2, with D hard to call. The V end lost 5 bases, the J end lost 7 bases, and 20 bases lay between the germline ends. The CDR3 consists of 15 residues. Germline V gene sequence: CDR1 SGHTA, CDR2 FQGTGA. The CDR3 region is CASSQQGLGVAGYTF. The CDR3 region has the DNA TGTGCCAGCAGCCAGCAAGGTTTAGGAGTTGCTGGCTACACCTTC.

The rearrangement links TRBV9 to TRBJ1-1, with TRBD1 as a possible D gene (5 bases). Trimming removed 1 base at V and 0 bases at J, with 10 bases between. Germline V gene lookup returns CDR1 SGDLS and CDR2 YYNGEE. The CDR3 extends over 15 amino acids. CDR3 sequence reads: CASSVSGDLNTEAFF. CDR3 coding DNA: TGTGCCAGCAGCGTATCGGGGGATTTGAACACTGAAGCTTTCTTT.

This clone was recorded only once. The genes are TRBV19 and TRBJ1-6; 10 positions match TRBD1. Germline trimming cut 4 bases from V and 0 bases from J; bases unmatched to any gene: 3. The CDR3 is made up of 17 amino acids. CDR1 and CDR2 (germline): LNHDA, SQIVND (reference sequence). For the CDR3, the DNA is TGTGCCAGTAGTAAGCGGACAGGGGGCTCCTATAATTCACCCCTCCACTTT. Its translation is CASSKRTGGSYNSPLHF.

This clone was seen more than once but under ten times. The V gene is TRBV5-4, the J gene TRBJ2-1, with a possible D match to TRBD1 (5 bases). With 2 bases removed from V and 6 bases from J, the gap between germline ends came to 15 bases. Germline-derived CDR1 and CDR2 are SGHNT and YYREEE (reference sequence). The CDR3 has 15 amino acids. The CDR3 DNA reads as TGTGCCAGCAGCTTAGGGGCAAACACGGCCAATGAGCAGTTCTTC. It encodes CASSLGANTANEQFF.

The chain has TRBV5-4 and TRBJ1-4; D perhaps matches TRBD1 (5 bases). Germline lookup yields CDR1 SGHNT and CDR2 YYREEE (reference sequence). CDR3 length equals 15 residues. The V end lost 3 bases, the J end lost 4 bases, and 13 bases lay between the germline ends. For the CDR3, the DNA is TGTGCCAGCAGCTCCAGGGTGGAGCTTAATGAAAAACTGTTTTTT. It encodes CASSSRVELNEKLFF.

The chain carries TRBV28 and TRBJ2-2; D might be TRBD2 (6 bases). The CDR3 runs to 13 residues. The germline V gene encodes CDR1 MDHEN and CDR2 SYDVKM. With 5 bases removed from V and 4 bases from J, the gap between germline ends came to 8 bases. The CDR3 nucleotides read TGTGCCAGCAGTATCGGGGGCACCGGGGAGCTGTTTTTT. Protein product: CASSIGGTGELFF.

The CDR3 nucleotides read TGCGCCAGCAGCTTGGAATCTACAGGCACCCTCGAGCAGTACTTC. Protein sequence: CASSLESTGTLEQYF. V usage is TRBV5-1 and J usage is TRBJ2-7; maybe TRBD1 (5 bases). The length of the CDR3 is 15 residues. V lost 0 bases, J lost 6 bases, and 16 bases lay in between. Germline V gene sequence: CDR1 SGHRS, CDR2 YFSETQ. Using reference TRBV5-1 and TRBJ2-7 for the parts outside the CDR3, the full variable domain is KAGVTQTPRYLIKTRGQQVTLSCSPISGHRSVSWYQQTPGQGLQFLFEYFSETQRNKGNFPGRFSGRQFSNSRSEMNVSTLELGDSALYLCASSLESTGTLEQYFGPGTRLTVT.

This sequence joins TRBV11-3 and TRBJ2-1, with 9 nucleotides matching TRBD1. The CDR3 covers 14 residues. V shed 8 bases, J shed 6 bases, and the junction held 8 bases outside the gene matches. From germline, CDR1 is SGHNT and CDR2 YENEEA. The DNA of the CDR3 is TGTGCCAGCGGGCCGGGACAGGGCCTCAATGAGCAGTTCTTC. This codes for CASGPGQGLNEQFF.

The rearrangement uses TRBV6-5 and TRBJ1-2; D remains ambiguous. The CDR3 is 12 residues long. Germline loops: CDR1 MNHEY, CDR2 SVGAGI. Trimming shortened V by 2 bases and J by 8 bases, and 9 bases separated the two germline ends. The CDR3 spells CASSYRGLGYTF. The CDR3 region has the DNA TGTGCCAGCAGTTACAGAGGGTTAGGCTACACCTTC.

This chain joins TRBV10-2 and TRBJ1-2; tentatively, D is TRBD1 (6 bases). The length of the CDR3 is 13 residues. V was trimmed by 4 bases and J by 6 bases, leaving 12 bases between them. Per the germline V gene, CDR1 is WSHSY and CDR2 is SAAADI. The CDR3 coding sequence is TGCGCCAGCAGTGTAACAGGGAATAATGGCTACACCTTC. Protein product: CASSVTGNNGYTF.

J is TRBJ2-7 and V is TRBV29-1; D is unresolved. CDR3 length: 12 amino acids. The V and J ends lost 6 bases and 0 bases respectively, with 9 bases between them. Germline V CDR1 and CDR2: SQVTM, ANQGSEA. For the CDR3, the DNA is TGCAGCGTCGGTAGCAGCTCCTACGAGCAGTACTTC. Translating it yields CSVGSSSYEQYF.

This chain links TRBV24-1 with TRBJ1-5; tentative D call: TRBD1 (5 bases). The V end lost 2 bases, the J end lost 4 bases, and 8 bases lay between the germline ends. This CDR3 comprises 14 residues. Germline loops: CDR1 KGHDR, CDR2 SFDVKD. The CDR3 protein is CATSDSRVNQPQHF. The CDR3 bases are TGTGCCACCAGTGATTCCAGGGTGAATCAGCCCCAGCATTTT.

This clone was observed a single time. The rearrangement joins TRBV25-1 to TRBJ1-1; the D is unclear. Germline V lookup: CDR1 MGHDK, CDR2 SYGVNS. The CDR3 is 12 residues long. Trimming shortened V by 3 bases and J by 2 bases, and 4 bases separated the two germline ends. In DNA form, the CDR3 reads TGTGCCAGCAGTGATCATAACACTGAAGCTTTCTTT. Translated, it gives CASSDHNTEAFF. Full variable domain (rest looked up from reference TRBV25-1 and TRBJ1-1): EADIYQTPRYLVIGTGKKITLECSQTMGHDKMYWYQQDPGMELHLIHYSYGVNSTEKGDLSSESTVSRIRTEHFPLTLESARPSHTSQYLCASSDHNTEAFFGQGTRLTVV.

This chain links TRBV4-1 with TRBJ2-7, with TRBD2 matching 7 bases. Per the germline V gene, CDR1 is MGHRA and CDR2 is YSYEKL. J gave up 1 base and V 3 bases, and 6 bases lay outside the gene matches. This CDR3 has 15 residues. Here the CDR3 DNA reads TGCGCCAGCAGCCACCCCCCGCGGGGGTCCTACGAGCAGTACTTC. It yields the protein CASSHPPRGSYEQYF.

Written as DNA, the CDR3 is TGTGCCAGCAGTCCCGGGACACCGAACTATGGCTACACCTTC. Amino acids: CASSPGTPNYGYTF. The gene calls are TRBV9 and TRBJ1-2, with D tentatively TRBD1 (6 bases). Trimming took off 5 bases at V and 2 bases at J, with 13 bases between the two ends. Germline assignment: CDR1 SGDLS and CDR2 YYNGEE. This CDR3 region has 14 residues.

The chain employs TRBV30 and TRBJ2-7; TRBD1 matches 9 bases. The CDR3 consists of 13 residues. Germline-derived CDR1 and CDR2 are GTSNPN and SVGIG (reference sequence). V was clipped by 1 base and J by 3 bases; unmatched bases: 1. The CDR3 is CAWSGGQGYEQYF. Here the CDR3 DNA reads TGTGCCTGGAGTGGGGGACAGGGCTACGAGCAGTACTTC.

The chain combines TRBV7-3 with TRBJ1-6; 7 nucleotides align to TRBD1. Germline trimming cut 2 bases from V and 2 bases from J; bases unmatched to any gene: 0. The CDR3 totals 15 residues. Germline CDR1 reads SGHTA; CDR2 reads FQGTGA. CDR3 in DNA: TGTGCCAGCAGCTTAGGACAGGCCTATAATTCACCCCTCCACTTT. It translates to CASSLGQAYNSPLHF.

The chain carries TRBV4-3 and TRBJ1-1; D is ambiguous. The V end was cut by 0 bases, the J end by 2 bases, with 13 bases between. Germline values: CDR1 LGHNA, CDR2 YSLEER. The length of the CDR3 is 16 residues. This CDR3 reads CASSQDLGLANTEAFF. The CDR3 DNA is TGCGCCAGCAGCCAAGATCTTGGGCTGGCTAACACTGAAGCTTTCTTT.